The 20 T cell receptor beta chains below were found in one sample sequenced in a study of lymphopenia after photon versus proton radiotherapy. The assay was immunoSEQ multiplex PCR, and TCRdb's table has in-frame clones only and misses some. Here the sample spans 150,000 to 200,000 clones, about nine tenths being singletons. The starting material was peripheral blood, obtained from a patient treated with photon-based radiotherapy. The receptor source for this set is a man over 45 with gastric cancer.

The chain joins TRBV5-1 to TRBJ2-1; TRBD2 matches 9 bases. Germline V lookup: CDR1 SGHRS, CDR2 YFSETQ. The CDR3 spans 14 residues. V trimming: 0 bases; J trimming: 10 bases; junction bases outside the gene matches: 5. CDR3 protein: CASSLVTTSGEQFF. In DNA form, the CDR3 reads TGCGCCAGCAGCTTGGTGACGACTAGCGGAGAGCAGTTCTTC.

V gene TRBV28 combines with J gene TRBJ1-2; 7 positions agree with TRBD1. The CDR3 contains 12 residues. Germline loops: CDR1 MDHEN, CDR2 SYDVKM. Unmatched junction bases numbered 4, after V lost 5 bases and J lost 7 bases. The CDR3 DNA is TGTGCCAGCAGTACAGGGGTGTCTGGCTACACCTTC. It codes for CASSTGVSGYTF.

The chain is built from TRBV19 and TRBJ2-1; D is possibly TRBD1 or TRBD2 (5 bases each). This CDR3 spans 15 amino acids. Trimming left V 7 bases short and J 4 bases short, with 17 bases between. Germline V CDR1 and CDR2: LNHDA, SQIVND (reference sequence). The CDR3 DNA reads as TGTGCCAGTATTCCGGGACCGGCACATTACAATGAGCAGTTCTTC. This gives the protein CASIPGPAHYNEQFF.

The V and J genes are TRBV18 and TRBJ1-1, with TRBD1 matching 8 bases. Losses at the gene ends were 2 bases for V and 6 bases for J; bases not matched to a gene: 2. The CDR3 length is 13 residues. Germline V CDR1 and CDR2: KGHSH, LQKENI. The CDR3 DNA sequence: TGTGCCAGCTCACCAGGACAGGGTCCTGAAGCTTTCTTT. It translates to CASSPGQGPEAFF.

This clone was counted once. The rearrangement links TRBV2 to TRBJ2-3; D remains ambiguous. CDR1 SNHLY and CDR2 FYNNEI come from the germline V gene. This CDR3 spans 15 amino acids. V was cut by 1 base and J by 0 bases, with 8 bases left in between. The CDR3 DNA follows: TGTGCCAGCAGTGAAGAGACCCTTAGCACAGATACGCAGTATTTT. Protein product: CASSEETLSTDTQYF.

V usage is TRBV2 and J usage is TRBJ2-7; D call uncertain. The CDR3 is 14 amino acids. Germline CDR1 reads SNHLY; CDR2 reads FYNNEI. V dropped 4 bases and J dropped 1 base, with 11 bases sitting between them. As DNA, the CDR3 is TGTGCCAGCAGTGGGGGTAGATTGTCCTACGAGCAGTACTTC. Its protein product is CASSGGRLSYEQYF.

The chain is built from TRBV5-1 and TRBJ1-1; 10 bases agree with TRBD1. There are 16 residues in the CDR3. Germline V lookup: CDR1 SGHRS, CDR2 YFSETQ. The V segment lost 4 bases and the J segment 1 base; nucleotides outside the gene matches: 7. The CDR3 sequence is CASSGQGGGSNTEAFF. CDR3 nucleotide sequence: TGCGCCAGCAGCGGACAGGGGGGCGGATCGAACACTGAAGCTTTCTTT.

Only one count was recorded for this clone. The rearrangement uses TRBV5-1 and TRBJ1-1; D ambiguous. This CDR3 region has 17 residues. CDR1 is SGHRS, CDR2 YFSETQ, per germline. Trimming took 5 bases from V and 0 from J, leaving 20 bases between them. This CDR3 reads CASSPPGPKSMNTEAFF. The CDR3 DNA reads TGCGCCAGCAGTCCCCCCGGGCCGAAATCCATGAACACTGAAGCTTTCTTT.

V is TRBV30 and J is TRBJ2-7; D gene ambiguous. The germline gives CDR1 GTSNPN, CDR2 SVGIG (reference sequence). This CDR3 contains 13 residues. Trimming removed 0 bases from V and 6 bases from J, with 12 bases in between. DNA for the CDR3: TGTGCCTGGAGTGTACGGCGGTCGGCCGAGCAGTACTTC. This codes for CAWSVRRSAEQYF.

The V call is TRBV27, the J call TRBJ2-7, with 14 bases fitting TRBD2. Germline assignment: CDR1 MNHEY and CDR2 SMNVEV (reference sequence). CDR3 length: 15 residues. Trimming took 4 bases from V and 7 from J; bases not matched to a gene: 6. In DNA form, the CDR3 reads TGTGCCAGCAGTTCCGGGACTAGCGGGAGTAAGGAGCAGTACTTC. The encoded protein is CASSSGTSGSKEQYF.

V is TRBV19 and J is TRBJ2-1; TRBD2 aligns across 7 bases. Germline V CDR1 and CDR2: LNHDA, SQIVND (reference sequence). The V and J ends lost 5 bases and 2 bases, in that order; junction bases with no gene match: 3. The CDR3 extends over 14 amino acids. In nucleotides, the CDR3 is TGTGCCAGTAGTTCCCGGGGGGCCTACAATGAGCAGTTCTTC. Amino acids: CASSSRGAYNEQFF. The full variable domain, in which reference TRBV19 and TRBJ2-1 provide the parts outside the CDR3, is DGGITQSPKYLFRKEGQNVTLSCEQNLNHDAMYWYRQDPGQGLRLIYYSQIVNDFQKGDIAEGYSVSREKKESFPLTVTSAQKNPTAFYLCASSSRGAYNEQFFGPGTRLTVL.

V is TRBV29-1 and J is TRBJ2-5; perhaps TRBD1 as D (6 bases). Looked up from germline, CDR1 is SQVTM and CDR2 is ANQGSEA. The V end lost 3 bases, the J end lost 5 bases, and 13 bases lay between the germline ends. The CDR3 covers 13 residues. DNA of the CDR3: TGCAGCGTTGACCAGGGGAGTGGGGAGACCCAGTACTTC. Protein: CSVDQGSGETQYF.

The chain employs TRBV13 and TRBJ1-1; D remains ambiguous. Germline V gene data show CDR1 as PRHDT and CDR2 as FYEKMQ (reference sequence). This CDR3 region has 15 residues. Trimming shortened V by 1 base and J by 1 base, and 10 bases separated the two germline ends. For the CDR3, the DNA is TGTGCCAGCAGCTTAGTACAGAGCCAGAACACTGAAGCTTTCTTT. Translated: CASSLVQSQNTEAFF.

The V call is TRBV10-3, the J call TRBJ1-5; no definite D call. V was pared by 3 bases and J by 3 bases, with 9 bases between. Germline CDR1 and CDR2: ENHRY and SYGVKD. This CDR3 is built from 14 residues. The CDR3 DNA sequence: TGTGCCATCAGTGACGGGGAACTCAATCAGCCCCAGCATTTT. It is translated as CAISDGELNQPQHF.

This clone was seen a few times. The chain joins TRBV2 to TRBJ1-5; tentative D call: TRBD1 (5 bases). The length of the CDR3 is 15 residues. Trimming pared 3 bases from V and 4 bases from J, leaving 13 bases between. Germline V gives CDR1 SNHLY, CDR2 FYNNEI. The CDR3: CASSDRQLTNQPQHF. In DNA, the CDR3 is TGTGCCAGCAGTGACAGACAGCTCACGAATCAGCCCCAGCATTTT.

The count of this clone is one. The genes are TRBV4-1 and TRBJ1-3, with 9 bases lining up with TRBD1. The CDR3 sequence is 20 residues long. Looked up from germline, CDR1 is MGHRA and CDR2 is YSYEKL. V lost 2 bases to trimming and J lost 0 bases; unmatched junction nucleotides: 14. CDR3 DNA: TGCGCCAGCAGCCAACGAGGCGGACAGGGGTCATCACGCTCTGGAAACACCATATATTTT. This encodes CASSQRGGQGSSRSGNTIYF.

The V call is TRBV4-1, the J call TRBJ1-2; 9 bases are shared with TRBD1. Trimming cost V 1 base and J 5 bases; bases outside gene matches: 11. Germline values: CDR1 MGHRA, CDR2 YSYEKL. The CDR3 runs 17 residues. CDR3 DNA sequence: TGCGCCAGCAGCCAAGGCCCGGGACAGGGACTGTTTTATGGCTACACCTTC. It specifies CASSQGPGQGLFYGYTF.

This sequence joins TRBV19 and TRBJ1-2, with D maybe TRBD1 (5 bases). V lost 9 bases and J 8 bases, leaving 22 bases between the germline ends. The CDR3 is made up of 14 amino acids. The germline gives CDR1 LNHDA, CDR2 SQIVND (reference sequence). The CDR3 region is CASPPRGGSGGYTF. The CDR3 DNA reads TGTGCCAGCCCCCCACGGGGGGGTTCGGGGGGCTACACCTTC.

The V gene is TRBV6-5, the J gene TRBJ2-3; maybe TRBD2 (6 bases). Germline assignment: CDR1 MNHEY and CDR2 SVGAGI. This CDR3 is built from 15 residues. Trimming took off 6 bases at V and 6 bases at J, with 19 bases between the two ends. The CDR3 DNA is TGTGCCAGCAGGACGGGACTTTTGGGTGGGGATACGCAGTATTTT. It specifies CASRTGLLGGDTQYF.

The CDR3 spells CASSPQTTGGETQYF. The CDR3 bases are TGTGCCAGCTCACCTCAGACTACCGGCGGGGAGACCCAGTACTTC. This chain uses TRBV18 with TRBJ2-5; maybe TRBD2 (5 bases). V was trimmed by 3 bases and J by 5 bases, leaving 16 bases between them. Germline V CDR1 and CDR2: KGHSH, LQKENI. This CDR3 spans 15 amino acids.